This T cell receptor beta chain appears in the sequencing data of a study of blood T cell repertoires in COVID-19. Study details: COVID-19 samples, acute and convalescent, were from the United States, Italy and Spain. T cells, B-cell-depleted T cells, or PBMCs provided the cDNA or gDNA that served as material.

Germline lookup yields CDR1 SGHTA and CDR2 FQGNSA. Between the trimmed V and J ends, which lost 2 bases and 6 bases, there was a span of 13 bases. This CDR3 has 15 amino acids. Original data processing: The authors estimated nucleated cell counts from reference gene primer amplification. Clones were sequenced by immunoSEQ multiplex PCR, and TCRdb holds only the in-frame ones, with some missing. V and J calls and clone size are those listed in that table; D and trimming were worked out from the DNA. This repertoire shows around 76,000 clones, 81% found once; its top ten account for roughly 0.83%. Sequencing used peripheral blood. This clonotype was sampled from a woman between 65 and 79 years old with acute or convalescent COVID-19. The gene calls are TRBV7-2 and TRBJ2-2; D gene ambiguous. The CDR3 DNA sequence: TGTGCCAGCAGCTTAATTTTAGTCGGAGCCGGGGAGCTGTTTTTT. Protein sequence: CASSLILVGAGELFF.